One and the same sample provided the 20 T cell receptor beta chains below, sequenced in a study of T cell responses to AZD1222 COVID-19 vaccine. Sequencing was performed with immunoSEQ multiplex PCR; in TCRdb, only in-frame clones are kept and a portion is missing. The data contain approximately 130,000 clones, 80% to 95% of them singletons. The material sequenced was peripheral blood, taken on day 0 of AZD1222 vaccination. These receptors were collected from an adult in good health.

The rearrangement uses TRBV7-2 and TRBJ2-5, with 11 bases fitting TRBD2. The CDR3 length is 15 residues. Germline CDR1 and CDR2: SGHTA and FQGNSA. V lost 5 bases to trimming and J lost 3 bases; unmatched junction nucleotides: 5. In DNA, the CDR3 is TGTGCCAGCAGCACCCGACTAGCGGGAAAAGAGACCCAGTACTTC. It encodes CASSTRLAGKETQYF.

The DNA for the CDR3 is TGCGCCAGCAGCCAAGGCTTGGACAGGGCTAACTATGGCTACACCTTC. This translates into CASSQGLDRANYGYTF. V and J are TRBV4-1 and TRBJ1-2, with TRBD1 identical over 8 bases. The CDR3 sequence is 16 residues long. The V segment lost 1 base and the J segment 0 bases; nucleotides outside the gene matches: 4. Germline loops: CDR1 MGHRA, CDR2 YSYEKL.

The CDR3 protein is CASSLDGSTDTQYF. DNA of the CDR3: TGTGCCAGCAGCTTAGATGGGAGCACAGATACGCAGTATTTT. The chain has TRBV7-9 and TRBJ2-3, with D uncertain. CDR1 and CDR2 from the germline V gene are SEHNR and FQNEAQ (reference sequence). V was pared by 1 base and J by 0 bases, with 5 bases between. This CDR3 region has 14 residues.

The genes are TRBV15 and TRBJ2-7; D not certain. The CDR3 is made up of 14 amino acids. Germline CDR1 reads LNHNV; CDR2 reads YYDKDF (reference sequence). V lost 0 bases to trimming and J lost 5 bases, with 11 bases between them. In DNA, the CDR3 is TGTGCCACCAGCAGAGATCGGACGGACGACGAGCAGTACTTC. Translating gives CATSRDRTDDEQYF.

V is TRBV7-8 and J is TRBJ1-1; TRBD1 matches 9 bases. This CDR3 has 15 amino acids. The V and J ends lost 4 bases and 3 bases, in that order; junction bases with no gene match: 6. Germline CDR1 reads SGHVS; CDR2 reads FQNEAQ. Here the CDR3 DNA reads TGTGCCAGCAGCTCGGGACAGGGCCAGGACACTGAAGCTTTCTTT. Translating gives CASSSGQGQDTEAFF. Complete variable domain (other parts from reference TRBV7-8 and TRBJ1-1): GAGVSQSPRYKVAKRGQDVALRCDPISGHVSLFWYQQALGQGPEFLTYFQNEAQLDKSGLPSDRFFAERPEGSVSTLKIQRTQQEDSAVYLCASSSGQGQDTEAFFGQGTRLTVV.

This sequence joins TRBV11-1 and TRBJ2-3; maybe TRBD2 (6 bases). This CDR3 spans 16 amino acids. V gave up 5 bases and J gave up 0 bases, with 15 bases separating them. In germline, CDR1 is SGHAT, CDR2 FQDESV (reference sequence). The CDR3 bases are TGTGCCAGCAGCCAAGGTCTGGGGAGGAGCACAGATACGCAGTATTTT. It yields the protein CASSQGLGRSTDTQYF.

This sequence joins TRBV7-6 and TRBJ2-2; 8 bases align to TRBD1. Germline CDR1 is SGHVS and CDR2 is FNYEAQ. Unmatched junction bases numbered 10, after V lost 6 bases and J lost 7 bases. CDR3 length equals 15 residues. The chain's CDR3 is CASSLRQGAVGELFF. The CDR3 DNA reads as TGTGCCAGCAGTCTACGGCAGGGGGCAGTCGGGGAGCTGTTTTTT.

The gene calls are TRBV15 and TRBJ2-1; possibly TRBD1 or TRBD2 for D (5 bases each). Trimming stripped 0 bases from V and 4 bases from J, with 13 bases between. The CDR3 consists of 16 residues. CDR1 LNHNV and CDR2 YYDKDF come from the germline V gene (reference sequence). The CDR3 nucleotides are TGTGCCACCAGCAGAGATAGTTGGGGGAGTTACAATGAGCAGTTCTTC. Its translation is CATSRDSWGSYNEQFF.

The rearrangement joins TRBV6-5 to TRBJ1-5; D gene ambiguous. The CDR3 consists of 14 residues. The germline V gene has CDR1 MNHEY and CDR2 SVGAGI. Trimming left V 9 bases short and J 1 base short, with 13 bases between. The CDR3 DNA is TGTGCCAGTCGAAAAACGGGGAGCAATCAGCCCCAGCATTTT. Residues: CASRKTGSNQPQHF.

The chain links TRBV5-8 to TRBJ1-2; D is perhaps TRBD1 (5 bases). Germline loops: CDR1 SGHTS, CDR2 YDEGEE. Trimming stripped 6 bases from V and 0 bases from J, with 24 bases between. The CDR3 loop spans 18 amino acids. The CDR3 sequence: CASTIGAGRDAANYGYTF. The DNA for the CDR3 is TGTGCCAGCACCATTGGGGCGGGGCGGGACGCCGCTAACTATGGCTACACCTTC.

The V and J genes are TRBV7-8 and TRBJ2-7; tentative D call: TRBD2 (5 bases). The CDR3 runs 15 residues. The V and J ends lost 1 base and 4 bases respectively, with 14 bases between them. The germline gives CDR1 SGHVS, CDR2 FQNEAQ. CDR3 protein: CASSLEVGEAYEQYF. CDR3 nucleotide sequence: TGTGCCAGCAGCTTAGAGGTCGGGGAAGCTTACGAGCAGTACTTC.

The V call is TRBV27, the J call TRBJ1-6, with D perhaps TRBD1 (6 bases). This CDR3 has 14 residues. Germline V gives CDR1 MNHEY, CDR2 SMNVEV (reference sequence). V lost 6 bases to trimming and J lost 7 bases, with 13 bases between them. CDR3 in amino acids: CASSGIRGNSPLHF. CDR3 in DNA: TGTGCCAGCAGCGGAATCAGGGGCAATTCACCCCTCCACTTT.

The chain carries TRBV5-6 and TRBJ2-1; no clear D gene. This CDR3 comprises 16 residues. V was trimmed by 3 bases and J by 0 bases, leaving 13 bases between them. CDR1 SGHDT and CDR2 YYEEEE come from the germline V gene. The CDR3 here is CASSSQTASSYNEQFF. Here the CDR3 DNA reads TGTGCCAGCAGCTCCCAGACCGCTAGCTCCTACAATGAGCAGTTCTTC. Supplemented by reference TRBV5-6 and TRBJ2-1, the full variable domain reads DAGVTQSPTHLIKTRGQQVTLRCSPKSGHDTVSWYQQALGQGPQFIFQYYEEEERQRGNFPDRFSGHQFPNYSSELNVNALLLGDSALYLCASSSQTASSYNEQFFGPGTRLTVL.

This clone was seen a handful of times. The CDR3 DNA is TGTGCCAGCAGCCGGGGGCTACGAGAGACCCAGTACTTC. It codes for CASSRGLRETQYF. The gene calls are TRBV7-2 and TRBJ2-5; either TRBD1 or TRBD2 may fit D (6 bases each). The V end was cut by 5 bases, the J end by 4 bases, with 11 bases between. The CDR3 has 13 amino acids. The germline CDR1 and CDR2 sequences are SGHTA and FQGNSA.

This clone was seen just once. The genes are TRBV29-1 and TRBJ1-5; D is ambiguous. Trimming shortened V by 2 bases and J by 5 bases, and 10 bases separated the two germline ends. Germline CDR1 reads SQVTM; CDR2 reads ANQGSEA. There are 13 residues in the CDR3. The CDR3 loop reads CSVESGLDQPQHF. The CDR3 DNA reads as TGCAGCGTTGAATCGGGTTTGGATCAGCCCCAGCATTTT. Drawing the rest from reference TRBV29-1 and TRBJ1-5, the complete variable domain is SAVISQKPSRDICQRGTSLTIQCQVDSQVTMMFWYRQQPGQSLTLIATANQGSEATYESGFVIDKFPISRPNLTFSTLTVSNMSPEDSSIYLCSVESGLDQPQHFGDGTRLSIL.

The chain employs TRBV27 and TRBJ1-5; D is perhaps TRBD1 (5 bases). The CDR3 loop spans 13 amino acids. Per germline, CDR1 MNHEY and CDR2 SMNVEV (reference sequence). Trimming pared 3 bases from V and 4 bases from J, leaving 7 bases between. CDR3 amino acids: CASSLGRNQPQHF. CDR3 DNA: TGTGCCAGCAGTTTGGGGCGGAATCAGCCCCAGCATTTT.

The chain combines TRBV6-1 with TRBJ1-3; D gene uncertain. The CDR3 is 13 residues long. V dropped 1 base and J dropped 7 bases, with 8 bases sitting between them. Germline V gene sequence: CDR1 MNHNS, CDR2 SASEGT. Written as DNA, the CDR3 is TGTGCCAGCAGTGAAGGCCTCAGGAACACCATATATTTT. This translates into CASSEGLRNTIYF.

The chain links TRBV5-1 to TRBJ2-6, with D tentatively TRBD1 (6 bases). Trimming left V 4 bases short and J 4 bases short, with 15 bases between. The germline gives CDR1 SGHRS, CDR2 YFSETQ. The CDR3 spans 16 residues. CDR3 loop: CASSAGQRGGANVLTF. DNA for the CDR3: TGCGCCAGCAGCGCCGGACAGCGCGGGGGGGCCAACGTCCTGACTTTC.

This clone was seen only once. The CDR3 region has the DNA TGTGCCAGTAGTTTGGACTCTGAATCCTATGGCTACACCTTC. Protein product: CASSLDSESYGYTF. The chain employs TRBV19 and TRBJ1-2; D gene unclear. Trimming took off 5 bases at V and 4 bases at J, with 14 bases between the two ends. CDR1 is LNHDA, CDR2 SQIVND, per germline (reference sequence). The CDR3 sequence is 14 residues long.

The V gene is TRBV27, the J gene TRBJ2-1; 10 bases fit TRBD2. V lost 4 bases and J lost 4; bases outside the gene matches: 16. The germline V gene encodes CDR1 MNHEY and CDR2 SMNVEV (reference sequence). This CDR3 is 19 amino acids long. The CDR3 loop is CASSSRIPLAGALYNEQFF. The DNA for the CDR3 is TGTGCCAGCAGTTCCAGGATCCCCCTAGCGGGAGCCTTATACAATGAGCAGTTCTTC.